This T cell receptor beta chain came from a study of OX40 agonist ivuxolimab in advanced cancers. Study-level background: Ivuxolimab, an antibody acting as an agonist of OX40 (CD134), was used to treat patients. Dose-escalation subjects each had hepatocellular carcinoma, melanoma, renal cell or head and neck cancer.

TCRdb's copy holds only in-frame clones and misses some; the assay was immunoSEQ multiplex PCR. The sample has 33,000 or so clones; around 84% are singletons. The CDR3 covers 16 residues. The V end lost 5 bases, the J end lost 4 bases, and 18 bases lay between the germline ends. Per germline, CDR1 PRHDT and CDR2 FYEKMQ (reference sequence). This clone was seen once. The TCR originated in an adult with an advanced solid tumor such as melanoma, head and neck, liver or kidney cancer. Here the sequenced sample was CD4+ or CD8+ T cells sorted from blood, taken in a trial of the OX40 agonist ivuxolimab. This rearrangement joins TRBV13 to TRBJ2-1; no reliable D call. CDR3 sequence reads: CASSRTNSPQYNEQFF. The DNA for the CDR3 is TGTGCCAGCAGCCGTACCAACTCACCCCAGTACAATGAGCAGTTCTTC.